This T cell receptor (beta chain) was found in a study of cytomegalovirus exposure and HLA in healthy donors. The length of the CDR3 is 11 residues. The germline gives CDR1 DFQATT, CDR2 SNEGSKA (reference sequence). Study-wide results and limits: Rare TCR sequences predominated, though certain public TCRs were found in many donors. Some V segments (TRBV6-2 and TRBV6-3 among them) were excluded as indistinguishable. Apart from CMV serostatus, no immune exposure information was available.

Comments on this clone: Its antigen remains unknown.

Amplification used 60 Vbeta primers and 13 Jbeta primers. Using immunoSEQ multiplex PCR, the repertoire was profiled, and TCRdb retains in-frame clones only, with some absent. The sample shows about 80,000 clones, 60% to 80% of them seen only once. The chain employs TRBV20-1 and TRBJ2-3, with unresolved D. This receptor was obtained from a woman between 45 and 60 years old in good health and CMV-seropositive. The sequenced sample consisted of PBMCs. CDR3 sequence reads: CRISTGDTQYF. CDR3 coding DNA: TGCAGGATCTCAACGGGTGATACGCAGTATTTT.